The 20 T cell receptor beta chains given below trace back to one sample, sequenced in a study of Ad26.COV2.S vaccination and SARS-CoV-2 variants. Here immunoSEQ multiplex PCR was the method, and the copy in TCRdb shows in-frame clones only, minus some. The sample records under 550,000 clones, 70% to 90% being singletons. Treatment indicated: around 19 received Ad26.COV2.S at low or high dose, single or two shots; about 5 received placebo; per-sample allocation not given. Specimens were obtained on day 63 following the first vaccine or placebo injection. The sample consisted of peripheral blood, taken in a trial of Ad26.COV2.S vaccine versus placebo. These receptors all stem from a person aged 18 to 59 who received the Ad26.COV2.S COVID-19 vaccine or a placebo.

The chain recombines TRBV18 with TRBJ1-1; a possible D gene is TRBD1 (6 bases). CDR1 is KGHSH, CDR2 LQKENI, per germline. The V gene lost 8 bases and the J gene lost 4 bases, with 20 bases spanning the gap. The CDR3 is 15 residues long. The CDR3 reads CASHQSTGTSTEAFF. CDR3 bases: TGTGCCAGCCATCAGTCGACCGGGACAAGCACTGAAGCTTTCTTT.

The chain couples TRBV5-1 to TRBJ2-5; a possible D gene is TRBD1 (6 bases). This CDR3 is 13 amino acids long. Germline V gene lookup returns CDR1 SGHRS and CDR2 YFSETQ. Trimming left V 5 bases short and J 1 base short, with 9 bases between. The CDR3 is CASRRTVQETQYF. In nucleotides, the CDR3 is TGCGCCAGCAGAAGGACAGTCCAAGAGACCCAGTACTTC. Filled out from reference TRBV5-1 and TRBJ2-5, the complete variable domain reads KAGVTQTPRYLIKTRGQQVTLSCSPISGHRSVSWYQQTPGQGLQFLFEYFSETQRNKGNFPGRFSGRQFSNSRSEMNVSTLELGDSALYLCASRRTVQETQYFGPGTRLLVL.

The J gene is TRBJ2-5, the V gene TRBV3-1 (or the pseudogene TRBV3-2); possibly TRBD1 for D (8 bases). CDR1 is LGHDT, CDR2 YNNKEL, per germline (reference sequence). CDR3 length: 16 amino acids. Trimming took 0 bases from V and 2 from J, leaving 13 bases between them. The CDR3 nucleotides read TGTGCCAGCAGCCAAGATTACAGGGGGGGGCAAGAGACCCAGTACTTC. Residues: CASSQDYRGGQETQYF.

The chain uses TRBV20-1 and TRBJ2-3; no firm D call. Germline V gene data show CDR1 as DFQATT and CDR2 as SNEGSKA (reference sequence). CDR3 length equals 11 residues. The CDR3 DNA follows: TGCAGACTGGGTTACACAGATACGCAGTATTTT. Protein product: CRLGYTDTQYF.

The chain has TRBV5-4 and TRBJ2-7; D call uncertain. The germline V gene encodes CDR1 SGHNT and CDR2 YYREEE (reference sequence). The V and J ends lost 5 bases and 3 bases respectively, with 9 bases between them. The CDR3 covers 12 residues. This chain's CDR3 is CASSRDDYEQYF. In DNA form, the CDR3 reads TGTGCCAGCAGTCGAGATGACTACGAGCAGTACTTC.

In this sample, this clone turned up a few times. This chain links TRBV7-2 with TRBJ2-1; TRBD2 might be the D (5 bases). Germline V gene sequence: CDR1 SGHTA, CDR2 FQGNSA. The ends were cut back, 1 base at V and 7 bases at J, with 14 bases in the middle. The CDR3 runs to 15 residues. The CDR3 here is CASSLVPNTGNEQFF. CDR3 coding DNA: TGTGCCAGCAGCTTAGTCCCCAACACGGGGAATGAGCAGTTCTTC.

The chain links TRBV19 to TRBJ2-6; possibly TRBD1 or TRBD2 for D (5 bases each). The CDR3 length is 16 residues. V was pared by 6 bases and J by 0 bases, with 12 bases between. Germline V gene data show CDR1 as LNHDA and CDR2 as SQIVND (reference sequence). The CDR3: CASSPRGLSGANVLTF. The DNA of the CDR3 is TGTGCCAGTAGCCCTCGGGGCCTCTCTGGGGCCAACGTCCTGACTTTC.

The V call is TRBV4-3, the J call TRBJ2-3, with D unresolved. CDR1 and CDR2 (germline): LGHNA, YSLEER. V shed 0 bases and J shed 4 bases, with 11 bases lying between them. The CDR3 totals 15 residues. The CDR3 DNA reads as TGCGCCAGCAGCCAAGATCGGGTCGGCCCAGATACGCAGTATTTT. Amino acid sequence: CASSQDRVGPDTQYF.

The CDR3 DNA is TGTGCCAGCAGGACACGCACCGGGGAGCTGTTTTTT. It yields the protein CASRTRTGELFF. The V gene is TRBV6-5, the J gene TRBJ2-2; no clear D gene. Trimming left V 6 bases short and J 4 bases short, with 6 bases between. The CDR3 has 12 amino acids. The V gene's germline CDR1 is MNHEY and CDR2 SVGAGI.

V gene TRBV15 combines with J gene TRBJ2-3; the match to TRBD1 covers 8 bases. The CDR3 covers 15 residues. V lost 0 bases and J lost 2; bases outside the gene matches: 1. CDR1 LNHNV and CDR2 YYDKDF come from the germline V gene (reference sequence). The CDR3 coding sequence is TGTGCCACCAGCAGAGACAGGGGGCTCACAGATACGCAGTATTTT. It is translated as CATSRDRGLTDTQYF.

The chain joins TRBV7-2 to TRBJ1-2; 8 bases are a match to TRBD1. Per the germline V gene, CDR1 is SGHTA and CDR2 is FQGNSA. The CDR3 runs 16 residues. J was trimmed by 6 bases and V by 5 bases; bases with no gene match: 14. CDR3 residues: CASSPPGGTGIHGYTF. CDR3 nucleotides: TGTGCCAGCAGCCCCCCGGGTGGGACAGGCATCCATGGCTACACCTTC.

The chain carries TRBV24-1 and TRBJ2-5; 11 nucleotides match TRBD2. There are 16 residues in the CDR3. V gave up 4 bases and J gave up 1 base; unmatched junction bases: 4. Per germline, CDR1 KGHDR and CDR2 SFDVKD. CDR3 nucleotides: TGTGCCACCAGTGACCCGGGACTAGCGGCCCAAGAGACCCAGTACTTC. As protein: CATSDPGLAAQETQYF.

The chain recombines TRBV19 with TRBJ2-7, with D perhaps TRBD2 (5 bases). This CDR3 region has 13 residues. Germline V gene data show CDR1 as LNHDA and CDR2 as SQIVND (reference sequence). Trimming removed 1 base at V and 7 bases at J, with 11 bases between. CDR3 bases: TGTGCCAGTAGTATAGGGGAGCATCGGGAGCAGTACTTC. Translated, it gives CASSIGEHREQYF.

The V and J genes are TRBV10-3 and TRBJ2-7; D is undetermined. This CDR3 comprises 11 residues. Germline V gene sequence: CDR1 ENHRY, CDR2 SYGVKD. V lost 8 bases and J lost 0, with 5 bases in between. The CDR3 nucleotides are TGTGCCATCGGGCTCTCCTACGAGCAGTACTTC. As protein: CAIGLSYEQYF.

This clone was seen only once. V and J are TRBV20-1 and TRBJ2-3, with D possibly TRBD2 on 5 matching bases. CDR1 is DFQATT and CDR2 is SNEGSKA in the germline V gene (reference sequence). V lost 3 bases to trimming and J lost 9 bases, with 16 bases between them. This CDR3 comprises 13 residues. The CDR3 loop is CSASSPGSVTQYF. CDR3 DNA sequence: TGCAGTGCTAGTTCCCCGGGGAGCGTAACGCAGTATTTT.

The chain links TRBV27 to TRBJ1-4; TRBD1 might be the D (6 bases). CDR1 MNHEY and CDR2 SMNVEV come from the germline V gene (reference sequence). This CDR3 is built from 18 residues. The V gene lost 2 bases and the J gene lost 3 bases, with 19 bases spanning the gap. The CDR3 reads CASSLRSQQGTANEKLFF. CDR3 nucleotides: TGTGCCAGCAGTTTACGAAGCCAACAGGGCACGGCTAATGAAAAACTGTTTTTT.

The V call is TRBV7-2, the J call TRBJ2-5; 10 bases are shared with TRBD2. This CDR3 spans 16 amino acids. The V gene end was trimmed by 1 base and the J gene end by 2 bases; junction bases not matched to a gene: 4. CDR1 is SGHTA and CDR2 is FQGNSA in the germline V gene. In DNA, the CDR3 is TGTGCCAGCAGCTTAGTCCTACTAGCGGGGCAAGAGACCCAGTACTTC. Its protein product is CASSLVLLAGQETQYF.

The DNA for the CDR3 is TGTGCCAGCAGCCAAGAATGGGGCAGTTGGAATGGCTACACCTTC. As protein: CASSQEWGSWNGYTF. This chain links TRBV4-2 with TRBJ1-2, with a possible D match to TRBD1 (5 bases). This CDR3 has 15 amino acids. Germline V gene lookup returns CDR1 LGHNA and CDR2 YNFKEQ. The V end lost 0 bases, the J end lost 6 bases, and 14 bases lay between the germline ends.

Only one count was recorded for this clone. J is TRBJ2-3 and V is TRBV11-2, with D perhaps TRBD2 (5 bases). Trimming stripped 3 bases from V and 2 bases from J, with 21 bases between. CDR3 length: 18 amino acids. Germline CDR1 and CDR2: SGHAT and FQNNGV. CDR3 nucleotides: TGTGCCAGCAGCTTGTCGAGGGCGCCCACAACACTCACAGATACGCAGTATTTT. Amino acid sequence: CASSLSRAPTTLTDTQYF.

This chain uses TRBV9 with TRBJ2-1, with D perhaps TRBD2 (7 bases). The V gene's germline CDR1 is SGDLS and CDR2 YYNGEE. Trimming removed 4 bases at V and 3 bases at J, with 26 bases between. This CDR3 region has 19 residues. DNA of the CDR3: TGTGCCAGCAGCTTCCGGTCAGGGGCGGGGGCGAACGTCTACAATGAGCAGTTCTTC. Amino acids: CASSFRSGAGANVYNEQFF.